These T cell receptor beta chains were read from a single sample in a study of blood T cell repertoires in COVID-19. Generated by immunoSEQ multiplex PCR, the TCRdb table keeps only in-frame clones and is missing some. The sample lists about 150,000 clones, 65% to 85% seen once, with roughly 14% in the top ten. The sequencing input was peripheral blood. These receptors all stem from an elderly woman with acute or convalescent COVID-19. CDR3s include the opening cysteine and the closing phenylalanine or tryptophan. D genes are given only for firm matches. Size is stated for part of the rows, as once, few or many counts, or as a class when the clone is expanded.

TRBV12-5,TRBJ1-2,once,TRBD1,TGTGCTAGTGGTTCCGGGACAGGGGAGGGCTACACCTTC,CASGSGTGEGYTF
TRBV11-1,TRBJ1-2,NA,NA,TGTGCCAGCAGCCCAGAGGTGGACTATGGCTACACCTTC,CASSPEVDYGYTF
TRBV28,TRBJ2-7,NA,NA,TGTGCCAGCAGTTTTCCCCCCCTCGGGGAGCAGTACTTC,CASSFPPLGEQYF
TRBV5-1,TRBJ2-1,NA,NA,TGCGCCAGCAGCTTGGGTCTAGGAAATGAGCAGTTCTTC,CASSLGLGNEQFF
TRBV2,TRBJ1-1,NA,NA,TGTGCCGGCAGCCCGGACACCATGAACACTGAAGCTTTCTTT,CAGSPDTMNTEAFF
TRBV6-2/TRBV6-3,TRBJ2-1,NA,TRBD2,TGTGCCAGCAGTTACCAAGGCGGGGGGATTTCCTACAATGAGCAGTTCTTC,CASSYQGGGISYNEQFF
TRBV7-8,TRBJ2-7,few,TRBD2,TGTGCCAGCAGCTCACTAGCGCTCAGCTCCTACGAGCAGTACTTC,CASSSLALSSYEQYF
TRBV4-1,TRBJ2-1,NA,TRBD1,TGCGCCAGCAGCCAAGGCACAGGGGCTTTGTCCAGCTCCTACAATGAGCAGTTCTTC,CASSQGTGALSSSYNEQFF
TRBV4-1,TRBJ2-1,NA,TRBD2,TGCGCCAGCAGCCAGCCCCGAGGGCTAGCGGGAGGGAGGGGGCCTTGGAATGAGCAGTTCTTC,CASSQPRGLAGGRGPWNEQFF
TRBV4-2,TRBJ2-7,NA,NA,TGTGCCAGCAGCCAAGATGGGAAGCGGGTAACCTACGAGCAGTACTTC,CASSQDGKRVTYEQYF
TRBV2,TRBJ2-3,NA,TRBD2,TGTGCCAGCAGTCTCGGGACTAGCAGAGATACGCAGTATTTT,CASSLGTSRDTQYF
TRBV2,TRBJ1-6,NA,NA,TGTGCCAGCGGTGGAGTGGTAAATTCACCCCTCCACTTT,CASGGVVNSPLHF
TRBV5-4,TRBJ1-4,NA,NA,TGTGCCAGCAGCCGGGGGTTCGGTGAAAAACTGTTTTTT,CASSRGFGEKLFF
TRBV7-3,TRBJ2-3,NA,TRBD2,TGTGCCAGCAGTCCCCAGGGAGGCGGGAGGAGGGCAGATACGCAGTATTTT,CASSPQGGGRRADTQYF